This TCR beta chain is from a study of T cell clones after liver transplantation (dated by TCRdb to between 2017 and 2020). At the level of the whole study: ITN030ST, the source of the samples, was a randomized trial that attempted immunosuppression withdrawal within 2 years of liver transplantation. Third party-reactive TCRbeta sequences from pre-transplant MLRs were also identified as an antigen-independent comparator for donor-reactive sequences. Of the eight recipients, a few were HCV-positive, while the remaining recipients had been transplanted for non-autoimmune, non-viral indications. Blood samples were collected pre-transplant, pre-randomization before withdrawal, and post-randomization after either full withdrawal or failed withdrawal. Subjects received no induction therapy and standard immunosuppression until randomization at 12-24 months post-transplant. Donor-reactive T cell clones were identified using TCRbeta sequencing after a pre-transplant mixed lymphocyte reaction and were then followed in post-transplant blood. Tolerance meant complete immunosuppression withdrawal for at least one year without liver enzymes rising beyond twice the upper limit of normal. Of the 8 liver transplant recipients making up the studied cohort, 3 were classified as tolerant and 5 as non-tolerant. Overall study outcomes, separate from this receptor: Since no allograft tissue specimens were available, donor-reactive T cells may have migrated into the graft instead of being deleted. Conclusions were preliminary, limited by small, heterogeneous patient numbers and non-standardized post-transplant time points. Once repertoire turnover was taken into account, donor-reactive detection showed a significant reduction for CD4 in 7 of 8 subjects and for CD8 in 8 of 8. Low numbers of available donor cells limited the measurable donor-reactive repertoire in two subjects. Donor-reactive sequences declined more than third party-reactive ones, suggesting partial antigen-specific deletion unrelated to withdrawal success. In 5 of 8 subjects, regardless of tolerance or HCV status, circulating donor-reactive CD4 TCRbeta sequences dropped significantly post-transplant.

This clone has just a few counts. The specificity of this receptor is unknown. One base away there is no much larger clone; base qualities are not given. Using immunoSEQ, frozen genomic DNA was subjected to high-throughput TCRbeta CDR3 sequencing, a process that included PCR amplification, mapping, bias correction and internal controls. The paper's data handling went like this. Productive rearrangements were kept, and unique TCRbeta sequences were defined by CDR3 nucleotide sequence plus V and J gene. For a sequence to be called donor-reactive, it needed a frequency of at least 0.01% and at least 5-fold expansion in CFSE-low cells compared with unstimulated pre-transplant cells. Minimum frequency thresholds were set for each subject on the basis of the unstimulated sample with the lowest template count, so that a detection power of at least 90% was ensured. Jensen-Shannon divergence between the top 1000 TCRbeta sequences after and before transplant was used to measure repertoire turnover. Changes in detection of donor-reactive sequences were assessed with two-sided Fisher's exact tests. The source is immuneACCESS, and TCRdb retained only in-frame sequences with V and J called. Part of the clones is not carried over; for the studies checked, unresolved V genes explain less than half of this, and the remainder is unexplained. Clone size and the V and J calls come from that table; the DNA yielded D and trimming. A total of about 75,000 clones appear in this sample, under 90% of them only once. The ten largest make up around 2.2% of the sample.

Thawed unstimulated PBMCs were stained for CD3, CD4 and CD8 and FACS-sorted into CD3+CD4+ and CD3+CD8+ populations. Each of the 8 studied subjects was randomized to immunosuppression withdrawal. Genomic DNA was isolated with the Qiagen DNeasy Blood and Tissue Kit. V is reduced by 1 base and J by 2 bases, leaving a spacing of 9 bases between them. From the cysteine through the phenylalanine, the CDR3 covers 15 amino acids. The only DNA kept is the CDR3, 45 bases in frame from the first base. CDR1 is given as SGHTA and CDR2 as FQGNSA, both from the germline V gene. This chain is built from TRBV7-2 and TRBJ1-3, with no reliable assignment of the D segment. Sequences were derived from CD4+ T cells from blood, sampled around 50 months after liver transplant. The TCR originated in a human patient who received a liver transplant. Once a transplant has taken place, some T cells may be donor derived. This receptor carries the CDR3 CASSLGGAAGNTIYF. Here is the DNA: TGTGCCAGCAGCTTAGGAGGAGCCGCTGGAAACACCATATATTTT.